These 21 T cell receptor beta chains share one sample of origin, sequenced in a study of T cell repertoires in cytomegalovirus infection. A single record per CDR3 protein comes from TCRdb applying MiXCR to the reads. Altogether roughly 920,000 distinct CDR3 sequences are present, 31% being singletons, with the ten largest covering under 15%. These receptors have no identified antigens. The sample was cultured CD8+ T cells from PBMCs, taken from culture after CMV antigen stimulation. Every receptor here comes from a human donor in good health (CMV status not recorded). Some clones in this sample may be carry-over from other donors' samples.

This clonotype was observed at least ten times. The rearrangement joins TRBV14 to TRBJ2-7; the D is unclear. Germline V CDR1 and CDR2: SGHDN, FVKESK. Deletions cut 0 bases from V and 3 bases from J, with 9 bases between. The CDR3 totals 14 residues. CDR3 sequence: CASSQDGSFYEQYF. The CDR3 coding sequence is TGTGCCAGCAGCCAAGATGGAAGCTTCTACGAGCAGTACTTC. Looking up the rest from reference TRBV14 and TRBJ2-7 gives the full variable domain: EAGVTQFPSHSVIEKGQTVTLRCDPISGHDNLYWYRRVMGKEIKFLLHFVKESKQDESGMPNNRFLAERTGGTYSTLKVQPAELEDSGVYFCASSQDGSFYEQYFGPGTRLTVT.

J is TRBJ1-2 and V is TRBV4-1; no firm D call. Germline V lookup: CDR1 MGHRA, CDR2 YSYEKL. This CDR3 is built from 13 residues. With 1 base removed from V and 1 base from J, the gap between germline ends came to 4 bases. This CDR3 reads CASSQAVNYGYTF. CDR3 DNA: TGCGCCAGCAGCCAAGCCGTTAACTATGGCTACACCTTC.

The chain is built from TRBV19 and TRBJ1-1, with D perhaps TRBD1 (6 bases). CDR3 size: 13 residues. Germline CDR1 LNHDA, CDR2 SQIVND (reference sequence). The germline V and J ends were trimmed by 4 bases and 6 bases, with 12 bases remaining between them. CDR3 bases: TGTGCCAGTAGTAAAGGGGGGCTGCCTGAAGCTTTCTTT. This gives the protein CASSKGGLPEAFF. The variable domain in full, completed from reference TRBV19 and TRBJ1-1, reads DGGITQSPKYLFRKEGQNVTLSCEQNLNHDAMYWYRQDPGQGLRLIYYSQIVNDFQKGDIAEGYSVSREKKESFPLTVTSAQKNPTAFYLCASSKGGLPEAFFGQGTRLTVV.

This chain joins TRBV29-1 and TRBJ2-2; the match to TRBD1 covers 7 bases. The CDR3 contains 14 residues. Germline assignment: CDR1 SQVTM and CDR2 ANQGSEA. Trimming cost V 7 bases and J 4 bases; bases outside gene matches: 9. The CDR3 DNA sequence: TGCAGCGGGGGGTCGACAGGGACCACCGGGGAGCTGTTTTTT. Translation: CSGGSTGTTGELFF.

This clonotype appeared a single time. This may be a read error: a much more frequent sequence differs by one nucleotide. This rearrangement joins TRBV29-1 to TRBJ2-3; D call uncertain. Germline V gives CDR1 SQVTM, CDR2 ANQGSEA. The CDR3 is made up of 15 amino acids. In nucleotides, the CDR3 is TGCAGCATTGAAAGGCTAGTAGGCATTGGAGATACGCAGTATTTT. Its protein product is CSIERLVGIGDTQYF.

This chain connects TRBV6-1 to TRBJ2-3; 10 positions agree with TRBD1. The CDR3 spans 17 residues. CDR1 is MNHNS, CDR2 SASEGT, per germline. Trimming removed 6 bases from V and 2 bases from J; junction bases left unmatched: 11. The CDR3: CASRDLWDRGYTDTQYF. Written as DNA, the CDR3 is TGTGCCAGCAGAGACCTGTGGGACAGGGGATACACAGATACGCAGTATTTT.

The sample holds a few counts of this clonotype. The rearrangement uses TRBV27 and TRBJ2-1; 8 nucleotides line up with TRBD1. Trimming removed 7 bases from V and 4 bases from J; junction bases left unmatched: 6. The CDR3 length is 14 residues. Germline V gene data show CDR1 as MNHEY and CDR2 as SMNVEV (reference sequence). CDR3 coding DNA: TGTGCCAGCACCAACAGGGGGGTGTACAATGAGCAGTTCTTC. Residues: CASTNRGVYNEQFF.

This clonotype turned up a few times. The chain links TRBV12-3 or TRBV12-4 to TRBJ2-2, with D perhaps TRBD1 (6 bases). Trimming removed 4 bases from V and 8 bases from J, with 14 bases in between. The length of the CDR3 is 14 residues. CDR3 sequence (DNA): TGTGCCAGCAGTTCCGGGACATTTTTAGGGGAGCTGTTTTTT. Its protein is CASSSGTFLGELFF.

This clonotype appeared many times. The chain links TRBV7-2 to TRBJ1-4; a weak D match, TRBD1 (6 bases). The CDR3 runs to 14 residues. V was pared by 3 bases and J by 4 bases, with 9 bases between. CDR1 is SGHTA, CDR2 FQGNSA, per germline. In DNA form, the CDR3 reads TGTGCCAGCAGCTTCGGGACAAATAATGAAAAACTGTTTTTT. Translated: CASSFGTNNEKLFF.

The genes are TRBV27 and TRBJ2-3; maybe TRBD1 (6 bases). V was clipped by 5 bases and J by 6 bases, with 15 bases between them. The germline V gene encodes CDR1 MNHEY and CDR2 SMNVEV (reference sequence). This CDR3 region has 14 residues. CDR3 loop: CASSRTVPFDTQYF. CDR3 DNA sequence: TGTGCCAGCAGTAGGACAGTACCCTTCGATACGCAGTATTTT.

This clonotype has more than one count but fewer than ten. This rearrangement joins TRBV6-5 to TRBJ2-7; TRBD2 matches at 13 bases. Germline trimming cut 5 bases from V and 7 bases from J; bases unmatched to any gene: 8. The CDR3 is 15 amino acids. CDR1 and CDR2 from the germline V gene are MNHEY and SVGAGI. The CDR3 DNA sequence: TGTGCCAGCAGTCACTGGACTAGCGGGGGCTTGGAGCAGTACTTC. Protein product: CASSHWTSGGLEQYF.

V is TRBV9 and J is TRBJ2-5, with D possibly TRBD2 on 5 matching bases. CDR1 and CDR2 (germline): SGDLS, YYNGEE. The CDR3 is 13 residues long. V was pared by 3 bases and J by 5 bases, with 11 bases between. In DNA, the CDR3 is TGTGCCAGCAGCGCCACCCGAGGGGAGACCCAGTACTTC. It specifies CASSATRGETQYF.

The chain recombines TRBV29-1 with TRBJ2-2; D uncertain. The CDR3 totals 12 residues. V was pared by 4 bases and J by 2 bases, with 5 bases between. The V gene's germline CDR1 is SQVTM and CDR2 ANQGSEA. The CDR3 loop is CSVAFNTGELFF. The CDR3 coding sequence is TGCAGCGTTGCATTCAACACCGGGGAGCTGTTTTTT.

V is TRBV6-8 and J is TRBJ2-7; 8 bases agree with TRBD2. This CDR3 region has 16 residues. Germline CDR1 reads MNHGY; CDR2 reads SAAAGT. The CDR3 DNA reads TGTGCCAGCAGTTACCCCGGGGGGGATAGCTCCTACGAGCAGTGCGTC. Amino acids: CASSYPGGDSSYEQCV.

DNA of the CDR3: TGCGCCAGCAGCCTCTCGCTTGACAGGGACTCACCCCTCCACTTT. Translation: CASSLSLDRDSPLHF. The chain employs TRBV4-1 and TRBJ1-6; TRBD1 matches 7 bases. The CDR3 extends over 15 amino acids. Losses at the gene ends were 4 bases for V and 10 bases for J; bases not matched to a gene: 10. Germline CDR1 reads MGHRA; CDR2 reads YSYEKL.

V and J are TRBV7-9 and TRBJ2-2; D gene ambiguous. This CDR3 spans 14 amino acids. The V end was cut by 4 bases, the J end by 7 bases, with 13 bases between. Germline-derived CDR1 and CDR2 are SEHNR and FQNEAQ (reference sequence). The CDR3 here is CASSSPVVDGELFF. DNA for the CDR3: TGTGCCAGCAGCTCCCCAGTGGTCGACGGGGAGCTGTTTTTT.

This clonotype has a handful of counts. The CDR3 loop reads CASSPHGRPLETGELFF. The CDR3 coding sequence is TGTGCCAGTAGTCCCCACGGAAGGCCCCTAGAGACCGGGGAGCTGTTTTTT. J is TRBJ2-2 and V is TRBV19; D is ambiguous. Germline CDR1 reads LNHDA; CDR2 reads SQIVND (reference sequence). The CDR3 contains 17 residues. Trimming removed 5 bases at V and 5 bases at J, with 21 bases between. Supplemented by reference TRBV19 and TRBJ2-2, the full variable domain reads DGGITQSPKYLFRKEGQNVTLSCEQNLNHDAMYWYRQDPGQGLRLIYYSQIVNDFQKGDIAEGYSVSREKKESFPLTVTSAQKNPTAFYLCASSPHGRPLETGELFFGEGSRLTVL.

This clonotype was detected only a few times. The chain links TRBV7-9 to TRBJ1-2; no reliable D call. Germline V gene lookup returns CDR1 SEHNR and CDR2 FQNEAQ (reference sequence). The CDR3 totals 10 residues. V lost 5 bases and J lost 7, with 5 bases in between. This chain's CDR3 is CASSRIGYTF. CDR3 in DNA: TGTGCCAGCAGCCGTATTGGCTACACCTTC. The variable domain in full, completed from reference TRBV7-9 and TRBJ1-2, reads DTGVSQNPRHKITKRGQNVTFRCDPISEHNRLYWYRQTLGQGPEFLTYFQNEAQLEKSRLLSDRFSAERPKGSFSTLEIQRTEQGDSAMYLCASSRIGYTFGSGTRLTVV.

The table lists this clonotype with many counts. CDR3 bases: TGTGCCAGCAGCACGGTCGAGGGGGTGTACAATGAGCAGTTCTTC. It yields the protein CASSTVEGVYNEQFF. The chain uses TRBV7-9 and TRBJ2-1; the D gene is possibly TRBD1 (6 bases). Trimming removed 5 bases at V and 4 bases at J, with 15 bases between. There are 15 residues in the CDR3. Germline CDR1 and CDR2: SEHNR and FQNEAQ (reference sequence). The variable domain in full, with the rest retrieved from reference TRBV7-9 and TRBJ2-1, is DTGVSQNPRHKITKRGQNVTFRCDPISEHNRLYWYRQTLGQGPEFLTYFQNEAQLEKSRLLSDRFSAERPKGSFSTLEIQRTEQGDSAMYLCASSTVEGVYNEQFFGPGTRLTVL.

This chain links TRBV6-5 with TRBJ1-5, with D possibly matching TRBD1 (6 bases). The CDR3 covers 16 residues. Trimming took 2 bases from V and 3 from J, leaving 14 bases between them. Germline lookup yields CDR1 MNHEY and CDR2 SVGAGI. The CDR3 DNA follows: TGTGCCAGCAGTTACACCGCTGGACAGCTCAATCAGCCCCAGCATTTT. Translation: CASSYTAGQLNQPQHF.

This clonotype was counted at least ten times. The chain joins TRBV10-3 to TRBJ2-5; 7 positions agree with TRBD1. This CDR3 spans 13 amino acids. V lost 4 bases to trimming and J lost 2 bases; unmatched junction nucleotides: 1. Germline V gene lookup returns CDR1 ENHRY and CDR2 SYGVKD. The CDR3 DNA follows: TGTGCCATCAGTGGACAGGGACAAGAGACCCAGTACTTC. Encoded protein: CAISGQGQETQYF.